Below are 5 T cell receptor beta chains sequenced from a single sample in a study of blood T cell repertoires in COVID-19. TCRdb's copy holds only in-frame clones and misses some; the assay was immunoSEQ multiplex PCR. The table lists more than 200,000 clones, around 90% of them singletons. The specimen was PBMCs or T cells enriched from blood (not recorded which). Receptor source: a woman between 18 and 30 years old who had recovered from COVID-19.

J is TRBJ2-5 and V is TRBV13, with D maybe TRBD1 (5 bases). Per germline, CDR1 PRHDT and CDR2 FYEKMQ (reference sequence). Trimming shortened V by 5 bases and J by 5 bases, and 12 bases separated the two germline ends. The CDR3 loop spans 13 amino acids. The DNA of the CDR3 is TGTGCCAGCAGCGGCCGATACAGGGAGACCCAGTACTTC. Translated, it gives CASSGRYRETQYF.

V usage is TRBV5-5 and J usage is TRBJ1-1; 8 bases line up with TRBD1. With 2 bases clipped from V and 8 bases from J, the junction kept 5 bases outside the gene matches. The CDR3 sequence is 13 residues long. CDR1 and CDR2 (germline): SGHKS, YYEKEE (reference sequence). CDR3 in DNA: TGTGCCAGCAGCTTTTTGCCAGGGGGCGAAGCTTTCTTT. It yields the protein CASSFLPGGEAFF.

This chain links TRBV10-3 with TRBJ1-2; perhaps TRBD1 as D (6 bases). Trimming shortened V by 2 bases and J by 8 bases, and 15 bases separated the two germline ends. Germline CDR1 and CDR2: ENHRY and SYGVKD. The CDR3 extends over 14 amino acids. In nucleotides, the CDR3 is TGTGCCATCAGTGAGCGGACAGCCCGTGGGGGCTACACCTTC. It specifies CAISERTARGGYTF.

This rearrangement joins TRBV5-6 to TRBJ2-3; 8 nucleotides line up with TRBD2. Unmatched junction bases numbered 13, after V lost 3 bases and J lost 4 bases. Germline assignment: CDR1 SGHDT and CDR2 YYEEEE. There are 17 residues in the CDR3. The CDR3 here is CASSWRSSGKQSDTQYF. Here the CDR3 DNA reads TGTGCCAGCAGCTGGAGGAGTAGCGGGAAGCAGTCAGATACGCAGTATTTT.

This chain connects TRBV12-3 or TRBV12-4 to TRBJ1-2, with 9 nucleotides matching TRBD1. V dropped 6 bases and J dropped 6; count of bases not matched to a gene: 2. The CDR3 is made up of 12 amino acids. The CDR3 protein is CASRRTGDGYTF. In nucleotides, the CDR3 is TGTGCCAGCAGAAGGACAGGGGATGGCTACACCTTC.